A selection of T cell receptor beta chains follows, all from one sample in a study of blood T cell repertoires in COVID-19. This table comes from immunoSEQ multiplex PCR, and its TCRdb copy is limited to in-frame clones, with some not included. The sample has under 90,000 clones, around 79% seen once; the top ten hold less than 7.5%. Sequences were obtained from peripheral blood. The receptors shown here come from a man aged 45 to 65 with active or convalescent COVID-19. Each CDR3 is given with its conserved first and last residue. D genes are given only for firm matches. Some rows mark clone size as missing; the rest say once, few, many or name a class of expanded clone.

V gene: TRBV4-3
CDR3 length: 15
clone size: .
D gene: TRBD1
J gene: TRBJ2-1
CDR3 DNA: TGCGCCAGCAGCGAACGGGACAGGGGCTACGGAGAGCAGTTCTTC
CDR3 protein: CASSERDRGYGEQFF

V gene: TRBV28
CDR3 length: 14
clone size: .
D gene: .
J gene: TRBJ2-5
CDR3 DNA: TGTGCCAGCAGTCCCGGGTGGGGCGGGAAGACCCAGTACTTC
CDR3 protein: CASSPGWGGKTQYF

V gene: TRBV12-5
CDR3 length: 14
clone size: .
D gene: TRBD2
J gene: TRBJ2-3
CDR3 DNA: TGTGCTAGTGGTTTTGGGGGGGGGACAGATACGCAGTATTTT
CDR3 protein: CASGFGGGTDTQYF

V gene: TRBV18
CDR3 length: 13
clone size: once
D gene: .
J gene: TRBJ1-1
CDR3 DNA: TGTGCCAGCTCACCCAGTCCTTCACGCGAAGCTTTCTTT
CDR3 protein: CASSPSPSREAFF

V gene: TRBV10-3
CDR3 length: 13
clone size: .
D gene: .
J gene: TRBJ2-1
CDR3 DNA: TGTGCCATCAGTGAGTCGATAGTCAATGAGCAGTTCTTC
CDR3 protein: CAISESIVNEQFF

V gene: TRBV6-1
CDR3 length: 13
clone size: .
D gene: .
J gene: TRBJ1-5
CDR3 DNA: TGTGCCAGCAGCCCAACGGGAGGTCAGCCCCAGCATTTT
CDR3 protein: CASSPTGGQPQHF

V gene: TRBV7-2
CDR3 length: 15
clone size: .
D gene: .
J gene: TRBJ1-1
CDR3 DNA: TGTGCCAGCACCTCCGGCGGGGGCCCGAACACTGAAGCTTTCTTT
CDR3 protein: CASTSGGGPNTEAFF

V gene: TRBV6-7
CDR3 length: 15
clone size: .
D gene: .
J gene: TRBJ1-3
CDR3 DNA: TGTGCCAGCAGTCACCTGGGGGGGACTGGAAACACCATATATTTT
CDR3 protein: CASSHLGGTGNTIYF

V gene: TRBV4-3
CDR3 length: 14
clone size: .
D gene: .
J gene: TRBJ2-3
CDR3 DNA: TGCGCCAGCAGCCAAGATATAAGCACAGATACGCAGTATTTT
CDR3 protein: CASSQDISTDTQYF

V gene: TRBV9
CDR3 length: 16
clone size: .
D gene: .
J gene: TRBJ1-6
CDR3 DNA: TGTGCCAGCAGCGAGGCCCCGACAGGTTATAATTCACCCCTCCACTTT
CDR3 protein: CASSEAPTGYNSPLHF

V gene: TRBV7-3
CDR3 length: 15
clone size: .
D gene: .
J gene: TRBJ2-6
CDR3 DNA: TGTGCCAGCAGCCCCACTAGCTCTGGGGCCAACGTCCTGACTTTC
CDR3 protein: CASSPTSSGANVLTF

V gene: TRBV7-3
CDR3 length: 14
clone size: .
D gene: .
J gene: TRBJ2-1
CDR3 DNA: TGTGCCAGCAGCTTACAGAGTCAGGGGCATGAGCAGTTCTTC
CDR3 protein: CASSLQSQGHEQFF

V gene: TRBV10-3
CDR3 length: 15
clone size: .
D gene: TRBD1
J gene: TRBJ1-2
CDR3 DNA: TGTGCCATCAGTGAGAGGGACAGAGCTAACTATGGCTACACCTTC
CDR3 protein: CAISERDRANYGYTF

V gene: TRBV23-1
CDR3 length: 12
clone size: .
D gene: .
J gene: TRBJ2-7
CDR3 DNA: TGCGCCAGAGGAGCCATCGAGAACGAGCAGTACTTC
CDR3 protein: CARGAIENEQYF

V gene: TRBV5-1
CDR3 length: 14
clone size: .
D gene: .
J gene: TRBJ2-5
CDR3 DNA: TGCGCCAGCAGCCTACAAACAGGGAGTGAGACCCAGTACTTC
CDR3 protein: CASSLQTGSETQYF

V gene: TRBV6-5
CDR3 length: 13
clone size: few
D gene: .
J gene: TRBJ2-7
CDR3 DNA: TGTGCCAGCAGTTTAGCGGCGTCCTACGAGCAGTACTTC
CDR3 protein: CASSLAASYEQYF

V gene: TRBV28
CDR3 length: 12
clone size: .
D gene: .
J gene: TRBJ1-6
CDR3 DNA: TGTGCCAGCAGTTTCGAGGGTTCACCCCTCCACTTT
CDR3 protein: CASSFEGSPLHF

V gene: TRBV27
CDR3 length: 12
clone size: once
D gene: .
J gene: TRBJ1-2
CDR3 DNA: TGTGCCAGCAGTTCGGGGTATTATGGCTACACCTTC
CDR3 protein: CASSSGYYGYTF

V gene: TRBV6-6
CDR3 length: 12
clone size: .
D gene: .
J gene: TRBJ1-2
CDR3 DNA: TGTGCCAGCACCTACGGTGAGCGGGGCTACACCTTC
CDR3 protein: CASTYGERGYTF

V gene: TRBV2
CDR3 length: 13
clone size: .
D gene: .
J gene: TRBJ1-2
CDR3 DNA: TGTGCCAGCAGGGGGACACAGAACTATGGCTACACCTTC
CDR3 protein: CASRGTQNYGYTF

V gene: TRBV9
CDR3 length: 15
clone size: few
D gene: TRBD2
J gene: TRBJ2-3
CDR3 DNA: TGTGCCAGCAGCGCAGCGGGGGGGATGACAGATACGCAGTATTTT
CDR3 protein: CASSAAGGMTDTQYF

V gene: TRBV5-4
CDR3 length: 14
clone size: .
D gene: .
J gene: TRBJ2-7
CDR3 DNA: TGTGCCAGCAGCTCAACAGGGATTGACTACGAGCAGTACTTC
CDR3 protein: CASSSTGIDYEQYF